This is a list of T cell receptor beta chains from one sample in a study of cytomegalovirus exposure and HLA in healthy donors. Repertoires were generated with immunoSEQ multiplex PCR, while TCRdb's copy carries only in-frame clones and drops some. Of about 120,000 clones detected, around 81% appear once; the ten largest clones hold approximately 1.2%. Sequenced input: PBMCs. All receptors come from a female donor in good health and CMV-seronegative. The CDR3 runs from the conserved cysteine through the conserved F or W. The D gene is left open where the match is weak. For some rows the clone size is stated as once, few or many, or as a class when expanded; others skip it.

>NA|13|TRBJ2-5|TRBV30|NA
TGTGCCTTCGCGGGACAGCTATCTCGAGGCCAGTACTTC
CAFAGQLSRGQYF
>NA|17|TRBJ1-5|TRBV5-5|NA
TGTGCCAGCAGCTTAATCTTCAGGGGAGCCGGCAATCAGCCCCAGCATTTT
CASSLIFRGAGNQPQHF
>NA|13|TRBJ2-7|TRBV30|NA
TGTGCCTGGAGTTTAGGGAGTCCCTACGAGCAGTACTTC
CAWSLGSPYEQYF
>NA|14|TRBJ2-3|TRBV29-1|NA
TGCAGCGTTGTTGGGCAGGAAAGCACAGATACGCAGTATTTT
CSVVGQESTDTQYF
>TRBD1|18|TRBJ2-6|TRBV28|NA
TGTGCCAGCAGTATTTGGGGACAGGGTTCTGCTGGGGCCAACGTCCTGACTTTC
CASSIWGQGSAGANVLTF
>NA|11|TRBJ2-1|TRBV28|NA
TGTGCCAGCAGAAGCAGGACACGCCCGTTCTTC
CASRSRTRPFF
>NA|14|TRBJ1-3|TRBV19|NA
TGTGCCAGTACTTTCGCAGGCTCTGGAAACACCATATATTTT
CASTFAGSGNTIYF
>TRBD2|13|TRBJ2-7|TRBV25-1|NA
TGTGCCAGTTCCCGGGCGGGAGGATACGAGCAGTACTTC
CASSRAGGYEQYF
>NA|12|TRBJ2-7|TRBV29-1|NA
TGCAGCGCAGGACTGAAAGACTACGAGCAGTACTTC
CSAGLKDYEQYF
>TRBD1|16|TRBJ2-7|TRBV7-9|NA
TGTGCCAGCAGCTTAGGAGGCGGGACAGGGATGCACGAGCAGTACTTC
CASSLGGGTGMHEQYF
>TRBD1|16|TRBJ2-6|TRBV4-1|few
TGCGCCAGCAGCCCCCAGGGGGTGGGTGGGGCCAACGGCCTGACTTTC
CASSPQGVGGANGLTF
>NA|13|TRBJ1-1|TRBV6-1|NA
TGTGCCAGCACTACAGCCGTGAACACTGAAGCTTTCTTT
CASTTAVNTEAFF
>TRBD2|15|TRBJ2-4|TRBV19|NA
TGTGCCAGTAGTATCTTAGGGGAGGGATTCAACAGTCAGTACTTC
CASSILGEGFNSQYF
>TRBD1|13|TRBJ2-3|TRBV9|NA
TGTGCCAGCAGCGCGGGACAGGGGGATACGCAGTATTTT
CASSAGQGDTQYF